This T cell receptor (beta chain) derives from a study of T cell responses to AZD1222 COVID-19 vaccine. The study, taken as a whole, reports: The sample set comprised mostly white British donors with more females, and clonal diversity was possibly underestimated. Spike-specific TCR repertoires showed rising breadth and depth after two AZD1222 doses.

Per germline, CDR1 SGHTA and CDR2 FQGTGA. V shed 2 bases, J shed 3 bases, and the junction held 1 base outside the gene matches. The CDR3 totals 14 residues. Regarding this clone: Its target is not known.

Some clones are missing from TCRdb's copy, which holds only in-frame ones; the method was immunoSEQ multiplex PCR. The sample consists of fewer than 80,000 clones, more than 70% of them appearing once. The material sequenced was peripheral blood, taken 28 days after the second dose of the MenACWY control vaccine. This TCR was recovered from an adult who received the MenACWY meningococcal vaccine as a control. This sequence joins TRBV7-3 and TRBJ2-1, with 7 bases that match TRBD2. The CDR3, as DNA: TGTGCCAGCAGCTTAGGGGGGGGCTACAATGAGCAGTTCTTC. Encoded protein: CASSLGGGYNEQFF.